This TCR beta chain appears in the sequencing data of a study of cytomegalovirus exposure and HLA in healthy donors. Whole-study results and caveats: Cytomegalovirus status, reportedly, was diagnosed with high specificity and sensitivity by the classifier.

The CDR3 is 16 amino acids. Germline V CDR1 and CDR2: SGHRS, YFSETQ. The V and J ends lost 1 base and 8 bases, in that order; junction bases with no gene match: 10. Sequenced by immunoSEQ multiplex PCR; TCRdb stores in-frame clones only, minus some. This sample has 65,000 to 80,000 clones, with around 94% found just once. For this clone: As yet, its antigen is unknown.

This clonotype was sampled from a woman under 30 in good health and CMV-seronegative. V and J are TRBV5-1 and TRBJ2-5; 11 bases are a match to TRBD2. Sequenced: PBMCs. This chain's CDR3 is CASSLRTSGSQGTQYF. The CDR3 DNA reads TGCGCCAGCAGCTTGCGAACTAGCGGGAGCCAAGGTACCCAGTACTTC.